This entry features one T cell receptor (beta chain) sequence. Its antigen is unknown. The data belong to a study of T-cell reconstitution after alpha-beta-depleted transplantation in children. Study results and limitations: It was surviving recipient T cells and thymic progenitors that gave some patients high TCRbeta diversity at day 60. Several hundred expanded graft clones reportedly supplied alpha-beta T cells about two months after transplant. The main origin of T-cell counts and diversity one year after transplant was newly produced T cells.

V dropped 2 bases and J dropped 4; count of bases not matched to a gene: 5. There are 15 residues in the CDR3. Library preparation (for TCRbeta) was performed with unique molecular identifiers. MiXCR, run by TCRdb on the PCR reads, gives a single entry per CDR3 protein. Seen here are about 90,000 distinct CDR3 sequences, 15% observed once, and the top ten hold 20%. Sequences were derived from PBMCs, mostly from graft donor cells, sampled 180 days after TCRalphabeta/CD19-depleted stem cell transplant. The genes are TRBV12-3 or TRBV12-4 and TRBJ2-7; TRBD1 aligns across 10 bases. This sequence was found in a male patient aged 2 to 10 who had a stem cell transplant for acute lymphoblastic leukemia, so the T cells may come from the graft donor. CDR3 residues: CASSLPGQGGYEQYF. CDR3 DNA sequence: TGTGCCAGCAGTTTACCCGGACAGGGGGGGTACGAGCAGTACTTC.